These 30 T cell receptor beta chains share one sample of origin, sequenced in a study of blood T cell repertoires in COVID-19. Clones were read by immunoSEQ multiplex PCR, and TCRdb kept only the in-frame ones, dropping some. The data show 250,000 to 300,000 clones, approximately 84% seen once. Sample: PBMCs or T cells enriched from blood (not recorded which). All receptors derive from a man between 18 and 29 years old who had recovered from COVID-19.

The chain combines TRBV29-1 with TRBJ1-1; TRBD1 matches at 7 bases. Germline V gene lookup returns CDR1 SQVTM and CDR2 ANQGSEA. V shed 1 base and J 4 bases; nucleotides not matched to a gene: 3. This CDR3 has 13 residues. The CDR3 DNA reads TGCAGCGTTGAAGGTCGACAGGGCACTGAAGCTTTCTTT. Its translation: CSVEGRQGTEAFF.

The chain employs TRBV2 and TRBJ1-5; D possibly corresponds to TRBD1 (5 bases). V dropped 6 bases and J dropped 7 bases, with 16 bases sitting between them. Germline V lookup: CDR1 SNHLY, CDR2 FYNNEI. The CDR3 is 14 amino acids. CDR3 residues: CASSVGGAVQPQHF. CDR3 DNA sequence: TGTGCCAGCAGCGTCGGTGGGGCCGTGCAGCCCCAGCATTTT.

This chain links TRBV29-1 with TRBJ1-2; D unclear. Trimming left V 8 bases short and J 0 bases short, with 13 bases between. Germline V gene lookup returns CDR1 SQVTM and CDR2 ANQGSEA. CDR3 size: 13 residues. The CDR3 loop is CSTLGGTNYGYTF. The CDR3 DNA reads as TGCAGCACCCTCGGCGGAACTAACTATGGCTACACCTTC.

This chain connects TRBV15 to TRBJ1-6, with D possibly being TRBD1 (6 bases). The germline V and J ends were trimmed by 0 bases and 8 bases, with 14 bases remaining between them. Germline V gene data show CDR1 as LNHNV and CDR2 as YYDKDF (reference sequence). This CDR3 contains 16 residues. The CDR3, as DNA: TGTGCCACCAGCAGAGATTTCCAGGGGATTTATTCACCCCTCCACTTT. Amino acid sequence: CATSRDFQGIYSPLHF.

This clone has just one count. The rearrangement joins TRBV10-3 to TRBJ2-7; D is perhaps TRBD1 (5 bases). Between the trimmed V and J ends, which lost 4 bases and 2 bases, there was a span of 9 bases. Germline V gene lookup returns CDR1 ENHRY and CDR2 SYGVKD. The CDR3 totals 13 residues. The CDR3 protein is CAISGETAYEQYF. The CDR3 coding sequence is TGTGCCATCAGTGGCGAGACAGCCTACGAGCAGTACTTC.

This chain joins TRBV5-1 and TRBJ2-3; D is ambiguous. Trimming shortened V by 1 base and J by 4 bases, and 10 bases separated the two germline ends. Germline V gene lookup returns CDR1 SGHRS and CDR2 YFSETQ. The CDR3 is made up of 14 amino acids. In nucleotides, the CDR3 is TGCGCCAGCAGCTTGTCCGGAGTTCCAGATACGCAGTATTTT. Protein sequence: CASSLSGVPDTQYF.

The rearrangement uses TRBV2 and TRBJ2-1; 11 bases align to TRBD2. Trimming at V came to 11 bases and at J to 0 bases, leaving 6 bases not matched to a gene. Germline V gene lookup returns CDR1 SNHLY and CDR2 FYNNEI. The CDR3 has 15 residues. Written as DNA, the CDR3 is TGTGCCGGGACTAGCGGCACGAGCTCCTACAATGAGCAGTTCTTC. Encoded protein: CAGTSGTSSYNEQFF.

V gene TRBV2 combines with J gene TRBJ1-5; no definite D call. The CDR3 has 13 residues. V lost 0 bases and J lost 6, with 6 bases in between. The germline CDR1 and CDR2 sequences are SNHLY and FYNNEI. CDR3 sequence reads: CASSEAFFQPQHF. The CDR3 nucleotides read TGTGCCAGCAGTGAAGCCTTTTTTCAGCCCCAGCATTTT.

CDR3 sequence reads: CASSILAGYNEQFF. CDR3 in DNA: TGTGCCAGTAGTATACTAGCGGGGTACAATGAGCAGTTCTTC. The J gene is TRBJ2-1, the V gene TRBV19, with 9 bases that match TRBD2. CDR1 and CDR2 from the germline V gene are LNHDA and SQIVND (reference sequence). V shed 2 bases and J 4 bases; nucleotides not matched to a gene: 0. This CDR3 has 14 residues. Combining the CDR3 with reference TRBV19 and TRBJ2-1 gives the whole variable domain DGGITQSPKYLFRKEGQNVTLSCEQNLNHDAMYWYRQDPGQGLRLIYYSQIVNDFQKGDIAEGYSVSREKKESFPLTVTSAQKNPTAFYLCASSILAGYNEQFFGPGTRLTVL.

The chain links TRBV19 to TRBJ1-5, with 9 bases fitting TRBD1. The CDR3 is 15 residues long. V was clipped by 6 bases and J by 6 bases; unmatched bases: 9. Germline V gene data show CDR1 as LNHDA and CDR2 as SQIVND (reference sequence). In DNA form, the CDR3 reads TGTGCCAGTAGCCCTCAAACAGGGGGCGTTCAGCCCCAGCATTTT. Translation gives CASSPQTGGVQPQHF.

This clone was found a few times. The chain is built from TRBV10-1 and TRBJ2-1; 15 bases fit TRBD2. Germline V gene data show CDR1 as WNHNN and CDR2 as SYGVQD (reference sequence). The CDR3 loop spans 16 amino acids. V trimming: 5 bases; J trimming: 6 bases; junction bases outside the gene matches: 5. CDR3 sequence (DNA): TGCGCCAGCAGTCGCGGGACTAGCGGGAGGCTCAATGAGCAGTTCTTC. It codes for CASSRGTSGRLNEQFF.

The genes are TRBV28 and TRBJ2-7; 11 bases are a match to TRBD2. Looked up from germline, CDR1 is MDHEN and CDR2 is SYDVKM. The V and J ends lost 5 bases and 2 bases, in that order; junction bases with no gene match: 5. The CDR3 covers 15 residues. The CDR3 protein is CASSRTSGSTYEQYF. In nucleotides, the CDR3 is TGTGCCAGCAGTCGGACTAGCGGGTCCACCTACGAGCAGTACTTC.

This clone was seen once. The V gene is TRBV12-3 or TRBV12-4, the J gene TRBJ1-6, with D unclear. The CDR3 length is 13 residues. Trimming stripped 6 bases from V and 8 bases from J, with 11 bases between. CDR3 sequence reads: CASRRQTHSPLHF. As DNA, the CDR3 is TGTGCCAGCAGGCGCCAGACTCATTCACCCCTCCACTTT.

The chain is built from TRBV25-1 and TRBJ1-4; D may be TRBD1 (5 bases). This CDR3 spans 12 amino acids. V lost 6 bases and J 7 bases, leaving 9 bases between the germline ends. Per the germline V gene, CDR1 is MGHDK and CDR2 is SYGVNS. As DNA, the CDR3 is TGTGCCAGCAGGTGGGGCACTGAAAAACTGTTTTTT. It yields the protein CASRWGTEKLFF.

This clone was found once. The chain joins TRBV7-3 to TRBJ2-2; TRBD1 might be the D (6 bases). Germline CDR1 and CDR2: SGHTA and FQGTGA. The CDR3 runs 16 residues. V was shortened by 4 bases and J by 6 bases, with 18 bases between the two germline ends. This chain's CDR3 is CASSSQTGWRSGELFF. CDR3 nucleotides: TGTGCCAGCAGCTCGCAGACAGGCTGGAGATCCGGGGAGCTGTTTTTT. The entire variable domain, with the rest obtained from reference TRBV7-3 and TRBJ2-2, is as follows: GAGVSQTPSNKVTEKGKYVELRCDPISGHTALYWYRQSLGQGPEFLIYFQGTGAADDSGLPNDRFFAVRPEGSVSTLKIQRTERGDSAVYLCASSSQTGWRSGELFFGEGSRLTVL.

The rearrangement uses TRBV24-1 and TRBJ2-3; 8 nucleotides match TRBD1. The CDR3 length is 15 residues. Losses at the gene ends were 4 bases for V and 3 bases for J; bases not matched to a gene: 5. Germline loops: CDR1 KGHDR, CDR2 SFDVKD. CDR3 protein: CATSDTTGGTDTQYF. CDR3 in DNA: TGTGCCACCAGTGACACCACAGGGGGGACAGATACGCAGTATTTT.

The rearrangement joins TRBV12-3 or TRBV12-4 to TRBJ2-7, with TRBD1 matching 7 bases. With V trimmed by 6 bases and J by 7 bases, 9 bases remained unmatched. This CDR3 comprises 13 residues. The CDR3 bases are TGTGCCAGCAGCTCGGGACAGCATGGGGAGCAGTACTTC. Translation: CASSSGQHGEQYF.

V usage is TRBV11-3 and J usage is TRBJ1-5, with 7 bases fitting TRBD1. V gave up 5 bases and J gave up 2 bases; unmatched junction bases: 6. The CDR3 consists of 15 residues. Germline V gene data show CDR1 as SGHNT and CDR2 as YENEEA. The CDR3 bases are TGTGCCAGCAGCCACAGACAGGGTGGCAATCAGCCCCAGCATTTT. It encodes CASSHRQGGNQPQHF.

CDR3 DNA: TGTGCCAGCAGTGCCTTGGTCCGGGGGGGGTACAATGAGCAGTTCTTC. It is translated as CASSALVRGGYNEQFF. The J gene is TRBJ2-1, the V gene TRBV25-1, with 8 bases lining up with TRBD2. J was trimmed by 4 bases and V by 4 bases; bases with no gene match: 9. The CDR3 has 16 residues. CDR1 is MGHDK and CDR2 is SYGVNS in the germline V gene.

This chain uses TRBV4-1 with TRBJ2-7; maybe TRBD1 (5 bases). The CDR3 extends over 13 amino acids. Trimming left V 2 bases short and J 2 bases short, with 7 bases between. Germline CDR1 MGHRA, CDR2 YSYEKL. The chain's CDR3 is CASSQTTAYEQYF. For the CDR3, the DNA is TGCGCCAGCAGCCAAACGACAGCCTACGAGCAGTACTTC.

V usage is TRBV27 and J usage is TRBJ2-4; perhaps TRBD1 as D (6 bases). The germline V gene has CDR1 MNHEY and CDR2 SMNVEV (reference sequence). V was shortened by 5 bases and J by 1 base, with 9 bases between the two germline ends. CDR3 length equals 14 residues. The CDR3 sequence: CASSAGQAKNIQYF. CDR3 coding DNA: TGTGCCAGCAGTGCCGGACAGGCCAAAAACATTCAGTACTTC.

This clone has a handful of counts. V is TRBV19 and J is TRBJ2-1; D is possibly TRBD1 (7 bases). The germline V gene encodes CDR1 LNHDA and CDR2 SQIVND (reference sequence). V was pared by 1 base and J by 1 base, with 17 bases between. This CDR3 comprises 18 residues. Here the CDR3 DNA reads TGTGCCAGTAGTATAGGCTGGAGGGGGCGTTTGTCCTACAATGAGCAGTTCTTC. This encodes CASSIGWRGRLSYNEQFF.

This chain joins TRBV3-1 (or the pseudogene TRBV3-2) and TRBJ2-5; unclear D gene. The germline V and J ends were trimmed by 2 bases and 1 base, with 14 bases remaining between them. The CDR3 is 16 residues long. The germline CDR1 and CDR2 sequences are LGHDT and YNNKEL (reference sequence). The DNA of the CDR3 is TGTGCCAGCAGCCAATGGGCCCCTTACACCCAAGAGACCCAGTACTTC. Residues: CASSQWAPYTQETQYF.

This chain connects TRBV7-2 to TRBJ2-1, with 13 nucleotides matching TRBD2. CDR3 length: 19 residues. The V segment lost 7 bases and the J segment 4 bases; nucleotides outside the gene matches: 16. Germline values: CDR1 SGHTA, CDR2 FQGNSA. The CDR3 is CASTSIGGLAGLSYNEQFF. CDR3 bases: TGTGCCAGCACCTCCATAGGGGGACTAGCGGGGCTGTCGTACAATGAGCAGTTCTTC.

The rearrangement uses TRBV20-1 and TRBJ1-2; TRBD1 might be the D (6 bases). The CDR3 consists of 12 residues. Germline values: CDR1 DFQATT, CDR2 SNEGSKA (reference sequence). With 3 bases removed from V and 6 bases from J, the gap between germline ends came to 11 bases. The CDR3 DNA is TGCAGTGCTAGTGGGCAGGGGCATGGCTACACCTTC. Protein: CSASGQGHGYTF.

V gene TRBV18 combines with J gene TRBJ1-1; the D is unclear. The V gene's germline CDR1 is KGHSH and CDR2 LQKENI. This CDR3 comprises 15 residues. Trimming took 0 bases from V and 0 from J, leaving 8 bases between them. CDR3 nucleotides: TGTGCCAGCTCACCACCGTCCCGGGTGAACACTGAAGCTTTCTTT. It yields the protein CASSPPSRVNTEAFF.

The chain combines TRBV18 with TRBJ1-5; D not certain. The CDR3 has 14 residues. In germline, CDR1 is KGHSH, CDR2 LQKENI. V shed 2 bases and J shed 6 bases, with 11 bases lying between them. CDR3 nucleotides: TGTGCCAGCTCACCAGGGATGGGAGGTCAGCCCCAGCATTTT. This gives the protein CASSPGMGGQPQHF.

The chain links TRBV4-1 to TRBJ2-3; TRBD2 matches 12 bases. The CDR3 sequence is 16 residues long. The trim removed 0 bases at V and 3 bases at J, leaving 1 base unmatched. The germline V gene has CDR1 MGHRA and CDR2 YSYEKL. Here the CDR3 reads CASSQELAGGTDTQYF. The CDR3 DNA is TGCGCCAGCAGCCAAGAACTAGCGGGAGGTACAGATACGCAGTATTTT.

The gene calls are TRBV10-3 and TRBJ1-5; TRBD1 matches at 11 bases. The junction had 4 bases not matched to a gene; V was cut back by 8 bases and J by 1 base. CDR1 and CDR2 (germline): ENHRY, SYGVKD. CDR3 size: 15 residues. This chain's CDR3 is CAIGQGATSNQPQHF. DNA of the CDR3: TGTGCCATCGGACAGGGGGCGACAAGCAATCAGCCCCAGCATTTT.

This chain joins TRBV28 and TRBJ2-3; 11 positions match TRBD2. Per germline, CDR1 MDHEN and CDR2 SYDVKM. Trimming cost V 3 bases and J 8 bases; bases outside gene matches: 22. This CDR3 has 20 residues. The CDR3 loop is CASSFLSYSGTSGFMATQYF. The CDR3, as DNA: TGTGCCAGCAGTTTCTTGTCATATTCTGGGACTAGCGGTTTCATGGCTACGCAGTATTTT.